The present TCR beta chain was sequenced within a study of cytomegalovirus exposure and HLA in healthy donors. Germline V gene sequence: CDR1 LNHDA, CDR2 SQIVND (reference sequence). The CDR3 spans 12 residues. Trimming pared 3 bases from V and 5 bases from J, leaving 7 bases between. Use of 60 Vbeta and 13 Jbeta primers characterized the PCR. Generated by immunoSEQ multiplex PCR, the TCRdb table keeps only in-frame clones and is missing some. The profile shows over 150,000 clones, around 68% of them singletons. The TCR originated in a man aged 30-40 years in good health and CMV-seronegative. Specimen: PBMCs. V gene TRBV19 combines with J gene TRBJ1-2, with no clear D. The CDR3 DNA reads TGTGCCAGTAGTATGCCAGATTATGGCTACACCTTC. It translates to CASSMPDYGYTF.